What follows is one T cell receptor beta chain and its context. Its antigen is still unknown. The sample belongs to a study of cytomegalovirus exposure and HLA in healthy donors. Whole-study results and caveats: The study found most TCR sequences rare, yet found some public TCRs in many donors. The later analysis indicated that the majority of CMV-associated TCR beta chains appeared HLA-restricted.

13 Jbeta primers and 60 Vbeta primers were used for the PCR. Clones were sequenced by immunoSEQ multiplex PCR, and TCRdb holds only the in-frame ones, with some missing. This repertoire shows 150,000 to 200,000 clones, approximately 80% found once; its top ten account for 4.8%. Sequencing used PBMCs. This clonotype was obtained from a man younger than 35 in good health and CMV-seronegative.

Written as DNA, the CDR3 is TGTGCCAGCAGCGGCCCCGGGACTTACAACATTCAGTACTTC. It specifies CASSGPGTYNIQYF. The rearrangement uses TRBV5-8 and TRBJ2-4, with D possibly TRBD2 on 6 matching bases. Germline V gives CDR1 SGHTS, CDR2 YDEGEE. V was clipped by 4 bases and J by 7 bases, with 15 bases between them. The CDR3 covers 14 residues.